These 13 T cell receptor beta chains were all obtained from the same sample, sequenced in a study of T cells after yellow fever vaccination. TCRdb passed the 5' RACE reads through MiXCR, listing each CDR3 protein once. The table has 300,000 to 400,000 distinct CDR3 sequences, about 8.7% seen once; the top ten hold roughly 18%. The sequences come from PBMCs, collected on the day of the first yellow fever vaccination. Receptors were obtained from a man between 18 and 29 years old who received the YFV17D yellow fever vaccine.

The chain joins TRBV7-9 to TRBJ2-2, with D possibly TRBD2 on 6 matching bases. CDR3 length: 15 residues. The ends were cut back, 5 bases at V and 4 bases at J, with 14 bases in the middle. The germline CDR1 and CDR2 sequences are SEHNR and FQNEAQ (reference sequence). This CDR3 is CASSLTSSVTGELFF. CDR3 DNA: TGTGCCAGCAGCCTGACTAGTTCGGTCACCGGGGAGCTGTTTTTT.

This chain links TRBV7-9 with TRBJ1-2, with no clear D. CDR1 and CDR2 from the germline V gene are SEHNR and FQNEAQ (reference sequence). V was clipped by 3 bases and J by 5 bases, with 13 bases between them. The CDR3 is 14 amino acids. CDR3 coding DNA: TGTGCCAGCAGCTTCATCAGCGAACCTTATGGCTACACCTTC. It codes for CASSFISEPYGYTF.

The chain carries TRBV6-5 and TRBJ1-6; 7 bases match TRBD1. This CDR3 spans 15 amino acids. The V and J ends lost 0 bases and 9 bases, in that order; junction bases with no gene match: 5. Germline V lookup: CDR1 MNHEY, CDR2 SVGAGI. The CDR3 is CASSYSTGMGSPLHF. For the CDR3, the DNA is TGTGCCAGCAGTTACTCGACAGGGATGGGTTCACCCCTCCACTTT.

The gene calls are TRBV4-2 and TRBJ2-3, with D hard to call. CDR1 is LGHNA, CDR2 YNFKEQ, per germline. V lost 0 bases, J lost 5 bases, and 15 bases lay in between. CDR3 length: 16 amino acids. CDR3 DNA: TGTGCCAGCAGCCAAGATCGAGGCGCGTTGGGAGATACGCAGTATTTT. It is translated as CASSQDRGALGDTQYF.

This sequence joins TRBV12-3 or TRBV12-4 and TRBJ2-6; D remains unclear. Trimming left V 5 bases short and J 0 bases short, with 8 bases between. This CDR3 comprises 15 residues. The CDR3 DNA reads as TGTGCCAGCAGTCCGACCAACTCTGGGGCCAACGTCCTGACTTTC. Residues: CASSPTNSGANVLTF.

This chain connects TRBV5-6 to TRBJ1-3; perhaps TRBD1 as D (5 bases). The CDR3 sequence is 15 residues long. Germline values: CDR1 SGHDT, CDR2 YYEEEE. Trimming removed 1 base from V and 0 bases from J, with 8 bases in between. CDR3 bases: TGTGCCAGCAGCTTGTTCGGGACCTCTGGAAACACCATATATTTT. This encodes CASSLFGTSGNTIYF.

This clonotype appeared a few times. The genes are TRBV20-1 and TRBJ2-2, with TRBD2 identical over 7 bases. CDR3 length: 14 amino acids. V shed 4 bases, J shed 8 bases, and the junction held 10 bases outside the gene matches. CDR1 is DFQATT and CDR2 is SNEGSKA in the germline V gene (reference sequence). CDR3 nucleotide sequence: TGCAGTGCTACCCCCGGGGCACTAGCGGGGGAGCTGTTTTTT. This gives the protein CSATPGALAGELFF.

The CDR3 protein is CASRPGTSGITDTQYF. CDR3 nucleotides: TGCGCCAGCCGTCCCGGGACTAGCGGGATCACAGATACGCAGTATTTT. The V call is TRBV5-1, the J call TRBJ2-3, with TRBD2 matching over 13 bases. This CDR3 contains 16 residues. V shed 7 bases, J shed 2 bases, and the junction held 7 bases outside the gene matches. Germline lookup yields CDR1 SGHRS and CDR2 YFSETQ. The variable domain in full, with the rest retrieved from reference TRBV5-1 and TRBJ2-3, is KAGVTQTPRYLIKTRGQQVTLSCSPISGHRSVSWYQQTPGQGLQFLFEYFSETQRNKGNFPGRFSGRQFSNSRSEMNVSTLELGDSALYLCASRPGTSGITDTQYFGPGTRLTVL.

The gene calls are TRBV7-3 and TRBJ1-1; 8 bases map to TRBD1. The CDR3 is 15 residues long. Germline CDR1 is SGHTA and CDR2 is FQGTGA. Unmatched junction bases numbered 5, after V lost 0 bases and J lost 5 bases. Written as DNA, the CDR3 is TGTGCCAGCAGCTTAACGTCTCAGGGGGCGACTGAAGCTTTCTTT. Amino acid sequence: CASSLTSQGATEAFF. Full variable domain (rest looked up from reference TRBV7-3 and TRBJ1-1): GAGVSQTPSNKVTEKGKYVELRCDPISGHTALYWYRQSLGQGPEFLIYFQGTGAADDSGLPNDRFFAVRPEGSVSTLKIQRTERGDSAVYLCASSLTSQGATEAFFGQGTRLTVV.

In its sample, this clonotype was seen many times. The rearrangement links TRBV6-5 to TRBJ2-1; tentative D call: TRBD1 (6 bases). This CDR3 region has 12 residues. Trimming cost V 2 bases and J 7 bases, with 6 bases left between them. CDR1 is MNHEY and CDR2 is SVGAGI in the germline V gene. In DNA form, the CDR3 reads TGTGCCAGCAGTTACACAGGGAATGAGCAGTTCTTC. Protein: CASSYTGNEQFF.

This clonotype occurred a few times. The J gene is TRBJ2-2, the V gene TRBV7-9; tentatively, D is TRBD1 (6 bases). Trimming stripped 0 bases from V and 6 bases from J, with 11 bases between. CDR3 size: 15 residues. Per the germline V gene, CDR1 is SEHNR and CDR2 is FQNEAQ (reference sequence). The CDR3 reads CASSLAQGRAGELFF. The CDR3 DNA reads TGTGCCAGCAGCTTAGCGCAGGGGAGAGCCGGGGAGCTGTTTTTT.

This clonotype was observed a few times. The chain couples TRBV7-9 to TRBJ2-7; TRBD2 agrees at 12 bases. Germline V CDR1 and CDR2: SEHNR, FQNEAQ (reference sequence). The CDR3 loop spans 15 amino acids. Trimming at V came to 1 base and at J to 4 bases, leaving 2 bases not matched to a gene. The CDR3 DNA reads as TGTGCCAGCAGCTTAGGACTAGCGGGGGTGTACGAGCAGTACTTC. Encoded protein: CASSLGLAGVYEQYF.

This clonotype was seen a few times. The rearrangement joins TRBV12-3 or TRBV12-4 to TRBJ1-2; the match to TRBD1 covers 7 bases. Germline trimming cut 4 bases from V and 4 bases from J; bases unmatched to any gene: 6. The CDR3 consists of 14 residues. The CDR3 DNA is TGTGCCAGCAGTTACCGGACAGGTCCCTATGGCTACACCTTC. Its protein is CASSYRTGPYGYTF.